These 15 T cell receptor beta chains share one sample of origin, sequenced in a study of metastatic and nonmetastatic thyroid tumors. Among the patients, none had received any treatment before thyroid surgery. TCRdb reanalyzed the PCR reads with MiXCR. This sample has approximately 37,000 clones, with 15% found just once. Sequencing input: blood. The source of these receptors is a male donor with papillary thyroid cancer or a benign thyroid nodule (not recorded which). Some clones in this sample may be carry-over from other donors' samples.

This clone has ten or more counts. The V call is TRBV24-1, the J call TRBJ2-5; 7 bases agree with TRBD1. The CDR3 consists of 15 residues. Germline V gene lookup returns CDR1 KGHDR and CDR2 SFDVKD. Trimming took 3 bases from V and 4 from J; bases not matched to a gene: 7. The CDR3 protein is CATSDPARDRETQYF. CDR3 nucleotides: TGTGCCACCAGTGATCCCGCCCGGGACAGAGAGACCCAGTACTTC.

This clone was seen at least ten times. The CDR3 here is CASSQDGREQYF. The CDR3 nucleotides are TGCGCCAGCAGCCAAGACGGCCGAGAGCAGTACTTC. This chain connects TRBV4-1 to TRBJ2-7; no reliable D call. The germline V gene encodes CDR1 MGHRA and CDR2 YSYEKL. V lost 0 bases and J lost 7, with 7 bases in between. The CDR3 has 12 residues.

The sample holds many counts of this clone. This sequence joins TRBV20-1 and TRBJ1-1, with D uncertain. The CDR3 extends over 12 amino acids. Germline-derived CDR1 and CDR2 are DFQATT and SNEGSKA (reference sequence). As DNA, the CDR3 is TGCAAGATAGGACGGATGAACACTGAAGCTTTCTTT. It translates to CKIGRMNTEAFF.

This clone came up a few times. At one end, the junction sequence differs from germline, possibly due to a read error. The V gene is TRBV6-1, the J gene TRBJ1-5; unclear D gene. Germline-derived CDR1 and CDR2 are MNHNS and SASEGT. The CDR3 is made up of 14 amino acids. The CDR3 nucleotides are TGTGCCAGAAGTGAAACGGGAGGTTTCACGCCGCAGCATTTT. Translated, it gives CARSETGGFTPQHF.

The CDR3 protein is CASSLRTNVETQYF. The CDR3 DNA is TGTGCCAGCAGCTTGCGGACTAATGTTGAGACCCAGTACTTC. The chain links TRBV5-4 to TRBJ2-5; D is possibly TRBD2 (6 bases). The CDR3 has 14 residues. CDR1 and CDR2 (germline): SGHNT, YYREEE (reference sequence). V was pared by 1 base and J by 5 bases, with 12 bases between.

CDR3 residues: CASSNRRVNYGYTF. The CDR3 coding sequence is TGTGCCAGCAGTAACAGGAGAGTTAACTATGGCTACACCTTC. The rearrangement joins TRBV6-5 to TRBJ1-2; D may be TRBD1 (5 bases). V was shortened by 5 bases and J by 1 base, with 11 bases between the two germline ends. The germline V gene has CDR1 MNHEY and CDR2 SVGAGI. This CDR3 contains 14 residues.

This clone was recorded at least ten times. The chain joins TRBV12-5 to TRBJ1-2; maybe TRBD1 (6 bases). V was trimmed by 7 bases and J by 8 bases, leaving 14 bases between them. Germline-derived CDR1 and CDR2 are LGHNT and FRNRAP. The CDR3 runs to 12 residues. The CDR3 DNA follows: TGTGCTAGTGCCATTCAGGGGTTAGGCTACACCTTC. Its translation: CASAIQGLGYTF.

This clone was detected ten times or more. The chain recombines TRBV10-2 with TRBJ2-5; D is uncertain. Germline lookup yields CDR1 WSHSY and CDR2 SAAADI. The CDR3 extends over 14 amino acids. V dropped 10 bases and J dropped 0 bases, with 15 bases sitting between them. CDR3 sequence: CATGTAPYQETQYF. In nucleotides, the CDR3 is TGCGCCACCGGCACGGCCCCGTACCAAGAGACCCAGTACTTC.

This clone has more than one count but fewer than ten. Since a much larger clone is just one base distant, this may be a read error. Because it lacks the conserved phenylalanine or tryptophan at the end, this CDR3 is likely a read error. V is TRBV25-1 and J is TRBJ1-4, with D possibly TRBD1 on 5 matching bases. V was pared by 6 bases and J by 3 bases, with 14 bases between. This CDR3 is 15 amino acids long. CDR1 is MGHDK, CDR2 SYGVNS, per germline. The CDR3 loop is CASSEGSGSNEKLFC. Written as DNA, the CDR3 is TGTGCCAGCAGCGAGGGGTCAGGGTCTAATGAAAAACTGTTTTGT.

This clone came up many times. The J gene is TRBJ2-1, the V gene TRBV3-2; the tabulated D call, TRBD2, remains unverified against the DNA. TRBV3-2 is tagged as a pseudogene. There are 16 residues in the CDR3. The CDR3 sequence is CASSPPGAQHYNEQFF. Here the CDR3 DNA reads TGTGCCAGCTCACCGCCCGGGGCTCAACATTACAATGAGCAGTTCTTC.

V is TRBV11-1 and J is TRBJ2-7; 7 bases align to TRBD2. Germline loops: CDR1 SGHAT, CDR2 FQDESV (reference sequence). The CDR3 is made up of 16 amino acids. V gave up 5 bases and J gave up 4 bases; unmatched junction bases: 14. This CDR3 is CASSAGGRTGSYEQYF. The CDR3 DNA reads TGTGCCAGCAGCGCCGGCGGGAGAACAGGCTCTTACGAGCAGTACTTC.

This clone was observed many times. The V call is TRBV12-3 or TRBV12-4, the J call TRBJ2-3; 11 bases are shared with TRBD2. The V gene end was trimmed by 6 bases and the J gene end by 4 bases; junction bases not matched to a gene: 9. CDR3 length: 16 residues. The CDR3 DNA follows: TGTGCCAGCAGCCTCCTAGCGGGAGGTGGAGCAGATACGCAGTATTTT. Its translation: CASSLLAGGGADTQYF.

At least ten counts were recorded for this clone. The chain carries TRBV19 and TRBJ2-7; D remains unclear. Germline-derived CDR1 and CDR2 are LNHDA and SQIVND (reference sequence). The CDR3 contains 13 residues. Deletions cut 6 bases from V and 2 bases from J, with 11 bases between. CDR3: CASRRGSTYEQYF. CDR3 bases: TGTGCCAGTAGGCGAGGCTCTACCTACGAGCAGTACTTC.

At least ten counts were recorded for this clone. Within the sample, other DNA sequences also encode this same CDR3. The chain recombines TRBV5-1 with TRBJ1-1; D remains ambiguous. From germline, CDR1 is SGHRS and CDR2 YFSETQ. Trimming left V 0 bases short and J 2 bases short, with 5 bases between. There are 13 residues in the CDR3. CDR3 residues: CASSLGGNTEAFF. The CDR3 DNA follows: TGCGCCAGCAGCTTGGGGGGAAACACTGAAGCTTTCTTT.

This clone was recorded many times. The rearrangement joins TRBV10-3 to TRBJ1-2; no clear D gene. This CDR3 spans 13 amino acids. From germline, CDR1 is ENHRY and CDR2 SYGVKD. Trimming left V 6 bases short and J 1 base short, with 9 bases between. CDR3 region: CAIRQDGNYGYTF. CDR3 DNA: TGTGCCATCAGGCAGGACGGTAACTATGGCTACACCTTC.